A single sample is the source of the 2 T cell receptor beta chains below, sequenced in a study of cytomegalovirus exposure and HLA in healthy donors. PCR amplification relied on 60 Vbeta primers (plus 13 Jbeta primers). Produced via immunoSEQ multiplex PCR; TCRdb's table is partial and in-frame only. Of 230,000 or so clones detected, around 90% appear once; the ten largest clones hold 1.5% to 2%. The material sequenced was PBMCs. These receptors all stem from a girl under 10 years old in good health and CMV-seronegative.

The chain joins TRBV9 to TRBJ2-1, with TRBD2 matching 13 bases. The germline gives CDR1 SGDLS, CDR2 YYNGEE. After removal of 3 bases from V and 9 bases from J, the junction contained 6 bases not matched to a gene. The CDR3 is 15 amino acids. CDR3 sequence: CASSATSGGAGEQFF. CDR3 DNA: TGTGCCAGCAGCGCCACTAGCGGGGGGGCCGGTGAGCAGTTCTTC.

The V and J genes are TRBV5-1 and TRBJ2-7, with D perhaps matching TRBD1 (6 bases). The V end lost 0 bases, the J end lost 5 bases, and 12 bases lay between the germline ends. Germline assignment: CDR1 SGHRS and CDR2 YFSETQ. The CDR3 covers 14 residues. CDR3 loop: CASSLGYRDNEQYF. The CDR3 DNA sequence: TGCGCCAGCAGCTTGGGTTACAGGGACAACGAGCAGTACTTC.